This TCR beta chain is drawn from a study of T-cell reconstitution after alpha-beta-depleted transplantation in children. As it was prepared, the TCRbeta library received unique molecular identifiers. TCRdb redid the calling of the PCR reads with MiXCR, one entry per CDR3 protein. The data show roughly 500,000 distinct CDR3 sequences, around 19% seen once. In regard to this clonotype: Compared with germline, one end of the junction differs, possibly owing to a read error.

Germline V CDR1 and CDR2: LGHDT, YNNKEL (reference sequence). The CDR3 is made up of 16 amino acids. The clonotype originates from a human donor who donated a stem cell graft to a child with acute lymphoblastic leukemia. This specimen was PBMCs from the stem cell graft donor, taken from the stem cell graft. This chain connects TRBV3-1 to TRBJ2-7; TRBD2 is a possible D gene (6 bases). The CDR3 loop is CASSQVRRESTYEQYF. Here the CDR3 DNA reads TGTGCCAGCAGCCAAGTGAGGAGGGAGAGTACCTACGAGCAGTATTTC.